This TCR beta chain was sequenced in a study of CXCR3-negative and CXCR3-positive naive CD8 T cells. In regard to this clonotype: Its antigen is as yet unknown.

Study results and limitations: Across naive subsets, surface CD5 expression was comparable, and TCR strength was inferred from properties of the TRB CDR3. Fresh PBMCs served for most assays, and CXCR3 expression fell partially after cryopreservation. In CXCR3-positive naive cells, the TRB CDR3s were more hydrophobic than in CXCR3-negative naive cells.

Using triplicate sorts, 300,000 cells were collected each time from every CD8+ T cell subset. CD45RO-CCR7+CD27+CD95- characterized naive CD8+ T cells. Researchers prepared the TRB cDNA libraries using 5' RACE with UMI labels. TCRdb reanalyzed the 5' RACE reads and collapses them to one entry per CDR3 protein, without DNA. Seen in this sample are roughly 61,000 distinct CDR3 sequences; the ten most common clones hold about 0.49%. What was sequenced was naive CXCR3+ CD8+ T cells from blood. Subset meaning: CD45RO-CCR7+CD27+CD95- naive CD8+ T cells expressing CXCR3 (TNR3+). The source is a human donor in good health. Some clones in this sample may be carry-over from other donors' samples.

CDR3 protein: CASSQDRGAEAFF. This chain links TRBV4-3 with TRBJ1-1; the TCRdb call, TRBD1, lacks DNA for checking. This CDR3 contains 13 residues. Germline loops: CDR1 LGHNA, CDR2 YSLEER.